A selection of T cell receptor beta chains follows, all from one sample in a study of siplizumab effects on memory and regulatory T cells. TCRdb's copy holds only in-frame clones and misses some; the assay was immunoSEQ multiplex PCR. Altogether 87,000 or so clones are present, 75% to 90% being singletons, with the ten largest covering approximately 15%. Sequenced: CD4+ T cells sorted from blood. Receptors were obtained from a human donor in good health. CDR3s include the opening cysteine and the closing phenylalanine or tryptophan.

v_call	cdr3_aa
TRBV7-6	CASSLRGQRGTQYF
TRBV19	CASSTGGARRGNQPQHF
TRBV28	CASSQGGVGTEAFF
TRBV7-2	CASSLDGTGVSYEQYF
TRBV2	CASSLAIANTGELFF
TRBV28	CASRESGTNEQFF
TRBV7-9	CASSLVLGMNTEAFF
TRBV7-8	CASSLARVGSIEKLFF
TRBV5-6	CASSFMGRRNTGELFF
TRBV9	CASSVDGELFF
TRBV5-4	CASSLEVGSRGDEQFF
TRBV9	CASSVGRNEQFF
TRBV27	CASSLLYRASGNTIYF
TRBV12-5	CASGLALTDVGLVGGEGNTEAFF